The T cell receptor (beta chain) described here comes from a study of technical replicates of blood from a few donors. Worth noting for this clone: Germline and junction disagree at one end, which may indicate a read error.

Germline V CDR1 and CDR2: SSHAT, FNYEAQ (reference sequence). The CDR3 has 15 residues. Sequenced by immunoSEQ multiplex PCR; TCRdb stores in-frame clones only, minus some. The sample records 60,000 to 70,000 clones, nearly 98% being singletons. The specimen sequenced was T cells isolated from PBMCs. This TCR derives from a human donor in good health. V and J are TRBV7-7 and TRBJ2-1, with D tentatively TRBD2 (6 bases). CDR3 in amino acids: CASSLLAGGLNEQFF. In nucleotides, the CDR3 is TGTGCTAGCAGCTTGCTAGCCGGGGGTCTCAATGAGCAGTTCTTC.